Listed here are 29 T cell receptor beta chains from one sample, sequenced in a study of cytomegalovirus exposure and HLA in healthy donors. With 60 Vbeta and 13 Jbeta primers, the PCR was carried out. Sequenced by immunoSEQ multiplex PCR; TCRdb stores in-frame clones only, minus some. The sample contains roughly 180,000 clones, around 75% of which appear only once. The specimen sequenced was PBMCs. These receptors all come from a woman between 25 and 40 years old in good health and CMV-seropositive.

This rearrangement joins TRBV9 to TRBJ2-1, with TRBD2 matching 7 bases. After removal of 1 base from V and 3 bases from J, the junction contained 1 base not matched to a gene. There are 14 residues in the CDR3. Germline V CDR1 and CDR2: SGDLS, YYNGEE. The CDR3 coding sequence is TGTGCCAGCAGCGTAACGGGGGGCTACAATGAGCAGTTCTTC. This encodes CASSVTGGYNEQFF.

CDR3 DNA sequence: TGTGCCAGCAGCCCCCCCGGGACTAATGAAAAACTGTTTTTT. Its translation is CASSPPGTNEKLFF. This rearrangement joins TRBV13 to TRBJ1-4; D not resolved. CDR1 is PRHDT and CDR2 is FYEKMQ in the germline V gene (reference sequence). Trimming cost V 5 bases and J 2 bases, with 9 bases left between them. The length of the CDR3 is 14 residues.

CDR3 sequence (DNA): TGTGCCAGCAGTGTCGGACAGGGAGGCGAGCAGTACTTC. Translated: CASSVGQGGEQYF. The chain carries TRBV6-1 and TRBJ2-7; 8 nucleotides align to TRBD1. Germline trimming cut 4 bases from V and 6 bases from J; bases unmatched to any gene: 5. CDR1 and CDR2 from the germline V gene are MNHNS and SASEGT. This CDR3 is 13 amino acids long.

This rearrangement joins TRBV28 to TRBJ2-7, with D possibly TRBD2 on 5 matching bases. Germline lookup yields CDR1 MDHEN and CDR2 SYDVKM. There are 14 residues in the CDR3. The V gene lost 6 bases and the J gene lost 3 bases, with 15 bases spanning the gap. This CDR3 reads CASSFGREFYEQYF. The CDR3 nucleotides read TGTGCCAGCAGCTTTGGGAGAGAATTCTACGAGCAGTACTTC.

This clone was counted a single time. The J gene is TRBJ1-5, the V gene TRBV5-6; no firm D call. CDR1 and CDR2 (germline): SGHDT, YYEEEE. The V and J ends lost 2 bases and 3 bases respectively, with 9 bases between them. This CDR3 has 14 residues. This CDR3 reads CASSFLLSNQPQHF. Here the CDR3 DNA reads TGTGCCAGCAGCTTCTTACTGTCCAATCAGCCCCAGCATTTT.

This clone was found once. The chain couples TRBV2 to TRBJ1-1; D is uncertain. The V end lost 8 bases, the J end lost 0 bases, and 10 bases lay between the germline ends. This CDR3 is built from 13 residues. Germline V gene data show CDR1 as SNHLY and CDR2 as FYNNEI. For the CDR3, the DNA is TGTGCCAGCTTGAGAGACATGAACACTGAAGCTTTCTTT. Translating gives CASLRDMNTEAFF. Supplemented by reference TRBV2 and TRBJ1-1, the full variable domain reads EPEVTQTPSHQVTQMGQEVILRCVPISNHLYFYWYRQILGQKVEFLVSFYNNEISEKSEIFDDQFSVERPDGSNFTLKIRSTKLEDSAMYFCASLRDMNTEAFFGQGTRLTVV.

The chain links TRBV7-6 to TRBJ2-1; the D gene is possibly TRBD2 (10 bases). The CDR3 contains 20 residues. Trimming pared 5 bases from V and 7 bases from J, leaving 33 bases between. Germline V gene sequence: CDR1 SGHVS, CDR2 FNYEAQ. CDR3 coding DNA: TGTGCCAGCAGCCTCGGACAGGGGATCGCGGTTGGACTAGCGGAGAATGAGCAGTTCTTC. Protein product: CASSLGQGIAVGLAENEQFF.

CDR3 nucleotides: TGTGCCAGCAGTTATTTGGGGCAGAACACCGGGGAGCTGTTTTTT. It is translated as CASSYLGQNTGELFF. This chain connects TRBV6-5 to TRBJ2-2, with TRBD1 as a possible D gene (5 bases). The V end lost 3 bases, the J end lost 1 base, and 9 bases lay between the germline ends. Germline CDR1 is MNHEY and CDR2 is SVGAGI. This CDR3 contains 15 residues.

The CDR3 bases are TGTGCCAGCAGTCGGGGACAGGATAACTATGGCTACACCTTC. This encodes CASSRGQDNYGYTF. The chain employs TRBV6-1 and TRBJ1-2, with 8 bases identical to TRBD1. Germline values: CDR1 MNHNS, CDR2 SASEGT. V gave up 5 bases and J gave up 1 base; unmatched junction bases: 3. The CDR3 loop spans 14 amino acids.

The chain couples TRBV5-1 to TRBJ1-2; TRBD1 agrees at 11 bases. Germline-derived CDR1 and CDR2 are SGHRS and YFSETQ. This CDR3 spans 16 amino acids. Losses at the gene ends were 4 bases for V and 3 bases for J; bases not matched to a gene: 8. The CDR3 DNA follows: TGCGCCAGCAGCCGTTCTCCGGGACAGGGGGACTATGGCTACACCTTC. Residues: CASSRSPGQGDYGYTF.

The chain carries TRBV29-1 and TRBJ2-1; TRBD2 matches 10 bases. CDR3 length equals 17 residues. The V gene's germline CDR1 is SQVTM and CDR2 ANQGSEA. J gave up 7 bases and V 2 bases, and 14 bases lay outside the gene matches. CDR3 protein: CSVETGGASGSRNEQFF. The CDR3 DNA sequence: TGCAGCGTTGAAACGGGCGGCGCTAGCGGGAGTAGAAATGAGCAGTTCTTC.

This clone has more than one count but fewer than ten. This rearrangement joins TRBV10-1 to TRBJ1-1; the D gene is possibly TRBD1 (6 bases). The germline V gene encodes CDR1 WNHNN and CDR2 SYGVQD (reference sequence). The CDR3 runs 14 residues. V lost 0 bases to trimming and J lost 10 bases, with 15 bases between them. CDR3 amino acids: CASSESGTTTGAFF. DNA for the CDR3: TGCGCCAGCAGTGAGTCCGGGACAACCACGGGAGCTTTCTTT.

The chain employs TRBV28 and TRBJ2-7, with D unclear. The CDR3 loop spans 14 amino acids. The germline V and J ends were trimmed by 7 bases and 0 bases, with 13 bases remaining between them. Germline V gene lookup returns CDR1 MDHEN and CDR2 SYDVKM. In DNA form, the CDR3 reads TGTGCCAGCACCCGCCGGCAGGTCTCCTACGAGCAGTACTTC. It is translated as CASTRRQVSYEQYF.

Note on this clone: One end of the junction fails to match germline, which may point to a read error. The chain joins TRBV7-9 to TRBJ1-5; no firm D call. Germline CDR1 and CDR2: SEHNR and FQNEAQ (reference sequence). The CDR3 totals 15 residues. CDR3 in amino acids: CSSSLIVSGHQPQHF. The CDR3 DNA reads TGTTCCAGCAGCTTAATCGTTTCTGGGCATCAGCCCCAGCATTTT.

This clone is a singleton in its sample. CDR3 sequence: CASSARQGVDTEAFF. The CDR3 DNA sequence: TGTGCCAGCAGCGCGAGACAGGGAGTAGACACTGAAGCTTTCTTT. The V and J genes are TRBV9 and TRBJ1-1; 7 bases are shared with TRBD1. Germline V lookup: CDR1 SGDLS, CDR2 YYNGEE. The CDR3 sequence is 15 residues long. V shed 3 bases and J 3 bases; nucleotides not matched to a gene: 8.

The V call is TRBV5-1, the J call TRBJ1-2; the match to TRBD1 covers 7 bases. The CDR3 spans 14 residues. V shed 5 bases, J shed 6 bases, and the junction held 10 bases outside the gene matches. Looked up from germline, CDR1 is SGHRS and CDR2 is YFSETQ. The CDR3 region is CASSYIGQDHGYTF. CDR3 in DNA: TGCGCCAGCAGTTATATAGGACAGGATCATGGCTACACCTTC.

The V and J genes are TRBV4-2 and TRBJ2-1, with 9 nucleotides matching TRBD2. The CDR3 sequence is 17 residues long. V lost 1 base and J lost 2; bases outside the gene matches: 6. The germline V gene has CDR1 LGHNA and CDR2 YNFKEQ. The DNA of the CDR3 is TGTGCCAGCAGCCAAGTTGGGCGGGGGGGCACCTACAATGAGCAGTTCTTC. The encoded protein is CASSQVGRGGTYNEQFF.

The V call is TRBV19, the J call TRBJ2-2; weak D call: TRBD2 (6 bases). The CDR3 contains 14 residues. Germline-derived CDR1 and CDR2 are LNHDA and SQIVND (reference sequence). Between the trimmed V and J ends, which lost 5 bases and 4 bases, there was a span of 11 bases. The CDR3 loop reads CASSWQGLTGELFF. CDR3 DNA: TGTGCCAGTAGTTGGCAGGGACTCACCGGGGAGCTGTTTTTT.

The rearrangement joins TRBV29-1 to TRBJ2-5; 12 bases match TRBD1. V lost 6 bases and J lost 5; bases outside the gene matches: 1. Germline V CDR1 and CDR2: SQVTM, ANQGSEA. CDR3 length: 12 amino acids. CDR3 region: CSVGQGAETQYF. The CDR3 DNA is TGCAGCGTGGGACAGGGGGCGGAGACCCAGTACTTC.

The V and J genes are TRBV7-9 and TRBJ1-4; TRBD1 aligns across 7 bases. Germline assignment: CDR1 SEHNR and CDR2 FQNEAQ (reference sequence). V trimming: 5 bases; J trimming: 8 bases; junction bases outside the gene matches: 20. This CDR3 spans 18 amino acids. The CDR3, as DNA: TGTGCCAGCAGCGCCCCCCCTGGGACAGACCTACGAAGGGAAAAACTGTTTTTT. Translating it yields CASSAPPGTDLRREKLFF. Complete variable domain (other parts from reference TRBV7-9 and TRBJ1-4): DTGVSQNPRHKITKRGQNVTFRCDPISEHNRLYWYRQTLGQGPEFLTYFQNEAQLEKSRLLSDRFSAERPKGSFSTLEIQRTEQGDSAMYLCASSAPPGTDLRREKLFFGSGTQLSVL.

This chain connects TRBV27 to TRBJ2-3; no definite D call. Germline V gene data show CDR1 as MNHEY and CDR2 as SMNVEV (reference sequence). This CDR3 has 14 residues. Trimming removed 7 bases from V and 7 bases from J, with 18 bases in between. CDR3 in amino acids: CASTSFFGQYTQYF. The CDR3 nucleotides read TGTGCCAGCACTTCGTTTTTTGGGCAATATACGCAGTATTTT.

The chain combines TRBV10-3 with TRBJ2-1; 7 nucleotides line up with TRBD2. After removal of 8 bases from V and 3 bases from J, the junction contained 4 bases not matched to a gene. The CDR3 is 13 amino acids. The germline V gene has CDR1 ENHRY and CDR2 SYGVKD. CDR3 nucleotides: TGTGCCATCTCGCGCGGGGGCTACAATGAGCAGTTCTTC. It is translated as CAISRGGYNEQFF.

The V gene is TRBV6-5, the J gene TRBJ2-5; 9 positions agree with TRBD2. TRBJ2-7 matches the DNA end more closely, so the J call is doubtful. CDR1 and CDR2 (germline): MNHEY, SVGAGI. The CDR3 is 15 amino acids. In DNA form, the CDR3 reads TGTGCCAGCAGTATGATAGCGGGGGAACTCTACGAGCAGTACTTC. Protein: CASSMIAGELYEQYF.

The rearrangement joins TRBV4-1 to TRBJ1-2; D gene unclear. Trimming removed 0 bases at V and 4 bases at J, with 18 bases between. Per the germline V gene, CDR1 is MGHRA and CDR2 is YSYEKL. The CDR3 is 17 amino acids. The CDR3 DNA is TGCGCCAGCAGCCAAGACCCCCACTTCGGAGGTAGCTATGGCTACACCTTC. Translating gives CASSQDPHFGGSYGYTF.

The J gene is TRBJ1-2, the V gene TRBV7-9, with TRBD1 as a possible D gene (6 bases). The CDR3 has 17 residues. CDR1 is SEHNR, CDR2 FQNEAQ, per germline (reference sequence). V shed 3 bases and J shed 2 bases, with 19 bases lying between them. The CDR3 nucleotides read TGTGCCAGCAGCTTTCCGACAGCCCAGGGGAGAAACTATGGCTACACCTTC. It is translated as CASSFPTAQGRNYGYTF.

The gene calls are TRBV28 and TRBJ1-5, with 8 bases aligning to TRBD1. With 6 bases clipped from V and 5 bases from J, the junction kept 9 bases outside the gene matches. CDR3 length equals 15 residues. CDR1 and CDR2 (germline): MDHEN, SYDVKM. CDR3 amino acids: CASRVQGGLDQPQHF. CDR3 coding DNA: TGTGCCAGCAGAGTACAGGGGGGCTTGGATCAGCCCCAGCATTTT.

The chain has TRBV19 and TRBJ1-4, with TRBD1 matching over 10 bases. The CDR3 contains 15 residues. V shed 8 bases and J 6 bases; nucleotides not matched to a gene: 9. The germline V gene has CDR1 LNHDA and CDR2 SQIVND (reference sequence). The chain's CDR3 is CASAPTGTGDEKLFF. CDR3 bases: TGTGCCAGTGCCCCTACCGGGACAGGGGATGAAAAACTGTTTTTT.

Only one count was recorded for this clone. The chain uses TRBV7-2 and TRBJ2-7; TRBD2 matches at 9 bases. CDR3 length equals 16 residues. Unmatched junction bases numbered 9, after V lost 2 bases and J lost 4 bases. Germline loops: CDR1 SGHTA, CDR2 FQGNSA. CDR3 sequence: CASSLWGTSGQYEQYF. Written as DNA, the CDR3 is TGTGCCAGCAGCTTATGGGGAACTAGCGGGCAGTACGAGCAGTACTTC.

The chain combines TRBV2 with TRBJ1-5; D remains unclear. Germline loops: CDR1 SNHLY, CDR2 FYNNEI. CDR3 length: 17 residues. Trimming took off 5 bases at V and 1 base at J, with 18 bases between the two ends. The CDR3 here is CASSPLGPERSNQPQHF. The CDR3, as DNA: TGTGCCAGCAGTCCCCTTGGGCCTGAAAGGAGCAATCAGCCCCAGCATTTT.